Listed here are 15 T cell receptor beta chains from one sample, sequenced in a study of cytomegalovirus exposure and HLA in healthy donors. A multiplex PCR was run with 60 Vbeta primers and 13 Jbeta primers. The repertoire was sequenced with immunoSEQ multiplex PCR; TCRdb's copy has only in-frame clones and lacks some. This table has fewer than 350,000 clones, around 90% appearing once. The sequenced material came from PBMCs. All receptors come from a woman aged 18-29 years in good health and CMV-seronegative.

Here the CDR3 reads CASSVGGAGNTEAFF. CDR3 sequence (DNA): TGTGCCAGCAGCGTAGGTGGGGCAGGGAACACTGAAGCTTTCTTT. The chain has TRBV9 and TRBJ1-1; a weak D match, TRBD1 (5 bases). CDR3 length: 15 residues. CDR1 and CDR2 (germline): SGDLS, YYNGEE. The V and J ends lost 0 bases and 1 base respectively, with 10 bases between them. The full variable domain, with the rest looked up from reference TRBV9 and TRBJ1-1, is DSGVTQTPKHLITATGQRVTLRCSPRSGDLSVYWYQQSLDQGLQFLIQYYNGEERAKGNILERFSAQQFPDLHSELNLSSLELGDSALYFCASSVGGAGNTEAFFGQGTRLTVV.

V is TRBV9 and J is TRBJ1-2, with 10 bases aligning to TRBD1. This CDR3 has 16 amino acids. The V and J ends lost 3 bases and 0 bases, in that order; junction bases with no gene match: 5. CDR1 SGDLS and CDR2 YYNGEE come from the germline V gene. This CDR3 reads CASSGQGAKANYGYTF. The CDR3 nucleotides read TGTGCCAGCAGCGGACAGGGGGCTAAGGCTAACTATGGCTACACCTTC.

The J gene is TRBJ2-1, the V gene TRBV7-3, with 11 bases matching TRBD1. The CDR3 has 16 residues. Germline V gene data show CDR1 as SGHTA and CDR2 as FQGTGA. Losses at the gene ends were 5 bases for V and 6 bases for J; bases not matched to a gene: 9. CDR3 sequence (DNA): TGTGCCAGCAGCCAAGTCCCGGGACAGGGGGTCAATGAGCAGTTCTTC. Protein: CASSQVPGQGVNEQFF.

CDR3 DNA: TGCGCCAGCAGCCAAATGAGTTCTAGCACAGATACGCAGTATTTT. It specifies CASSQMSSSTDTQYF. The chain combines TRBV4-1 with TRBJ2-3; D remains unclear. The ends were cut back, 2 bases at V and 0 bases at J, with 9 bases in the middle. The germline CDR1 and CDR2 sequences are MGHRA and YSYEKL. The CDR3 is 15 residues long.

CDR3 protein: CASSSYLDTQYF. DNA for the CDR3: TGTGCCAGCAGCTCCTATTTGGATACGCAGTATTTT. J is TRBJ2-3 and V is TRBV6-5; D gene unclear. The germline V gene has CDR1 MNHEY and CDR2 SVGAGI. Between the trimmed V and J ends, which lost 6 bases and 6 bases, there was a span of 10 bases. The CDR3 is made up of 12 amino acids.

The chain joins TRBV19 to TRBJ2-3; 8 nucleotides align to TRBD1. The CDR3 covers 15 residues. Germline V CDR1 and CDR2: LNHDA, SQIVND (reference sequence). The J segment lost 4 bases and the V segment lost 5 bases, leaving 8 bases of the junction unmatched. The CDR3 bases are TGTGCCAGTAGTGAAACAGGGGGGAGGCCAGATACGCAGTATTTT. Translation: CASSETGGRPDTQYF.

Comment on this clone: The same CDR3 arises from other DNA sequences in this sample as well. The CDR3 sequence is CATSRASGGANEQFF. Here the CDR3 DNA reads TGTGCCACCAGCAGAGCTAGCGGGGGGGCGAATGAGCAGTTCTTC. V is TRBV15 and J is TRBJ2-1, with 12 positions matching TRBD2. Per the germline V gene, CDR1 is LNHNV and CDR2 is YYDKDF (reference sequence). J lost 7 bases, V lost 1 base, and 2 bases had no gene match. This CDR3 contains 15 residues.

The chain links TRBV2 to TRBJ2-2; tentative D call: TRBD1 (5 bases). The V and J ends lost 5 bases and 13 bases respectively, with 20 bases between them. CDR1 is SNHLY and CDR2 is FYNNEI in the germline V gene. The CDR3 is 14 residues long. DNA of the CDR3: TGTGCCAGCAGTCTACCTCAGGGTTACGAACGGCTGTTTTTT. Translating it yields CASSLPQGYERLFF.

The rearrangement joins TRBV2 to TRBJ1-1; D is possibly TRBD1 (5 bases). The CDR3 runs to 13 residues. The V gene lost 8 bases and the J gene lost 1 base, with 11 bases spanning the gap. Germline V gives CDR1 SNHLY, CDR2 FYNNEI. For the CDR3, the DNA is TGTGCCAGCCATCAGGGTGCGAACACTGAAGCTTTCTTT. This encodes CASHQGANTEAFF.

This clone was seen only once. J is TRBJ1-4 and V is TRBV6-1; D gene unclear. CDR3 length: 15 amino acids. V shed 5 bases and J shed 5 bases, with 15 bases lying between them. CDR1 is MNHNS, CDR2 SASEGT, per germline. Here the CDR3 reads CASSPPDSSNEKLFF. As DNA, the CDR3 is TGTGCCAGCAGTCCTCCCGATTCTAGCAATGAAAAACTGTTTTTT.

The J gene is TRBJ2-3, the V gene TRBV10-2; 11 bases map to TRBD2. Trimming cost V 0 bases and J 0 bases; bases outside gene matches: 11. CDR1 is WSHSY, CDR2 SAAADI, per germline. The CDR3 totals 20 residues. CDR3 loop: CASSESGLAGGPTSTDTQYF. For the CDR3, the DNA is TGCGCCAGCAGTGAGTCGGGGCTAGCGGGGGGCCCGACTAGCACAGATACGCAGTATTTT.

The rearrangement joins TRBV2 to TRBJ2-5, with 15 bases aligning to TRBD2. With V trimmed by 5 bases and J by 5 bases, 3 bases remained unmatched. The V gene's germline CDR1 is SNHLY and CDR2 FYNNEI. The CDR3 contains 15 residues. CDR3 coding DNA: TGTGCCAGCAGTAGGACTAGCGGGGGGGCGGAGACCCAGTACTTC. Protein sequence: CASSRTSGGAETQYF.

The chain links TRBV18 to TRBJ2-5, with TRBD1 as a possible D gene (6 bases). Germline values: CDR1 KGHSH, CDR2 LQKENI. The CDR3 is 14 residues long. Trimming pared 3 bases from V and 9 bases from J, leaving 17 bases between. In DNA form, the CDR3 reads TGTGCCAGCTCACCGATGGACAGAAAGAGTTCCCAGTACTTC. It specifies CASSPMDRKSSQYF.

The V and J genes are TRBV5-5 and TRBJ2-7, with D hard to call. CDR3 length: 13 residues. Germline CDR1 and CDR2: SGHKS and YYEKEE (reference sequence). The germline V and J ends were trimmed by 0 bases and 4 bases, with 8 bases remaining between them. CDR3 loop: CASSLVLPYEQYF. CDR3 DNA: TGTGCCAGCAGCTTGGTACTCCCTTACGAGCAGTACTTC.

The chain has TRBV7-2 and TRBJ1-1; tentative D call: TRBD1 (6 bases). Germline lookup yields CDR1 SGHTA and CDR2 FQGNSA. This CDR3 region has 13 residues. V was shortened by 4 bases and J by 4 bases, with 10 bases between the two germline ends. The CDR3 loop is CASSSQGTTEAFF. The CDR3 DNA reads TGTGCCAGCAGCTCACAGGGAACCACTGAAGCTTTCTTT.